One sample yielded the 25 T cell receptor beta chains listed below, sequenced in a study of blood T cells in healthy people across ages. It was with a sample-barcoded 5' primer and a J-beta primer mix that a second PCR of about 7 to 12 cycles was run. TCRdb passed the 5' RACE reads through MiXCR, listing each CDR3 protein once. The profile shows over a million distinct CDR3 sequences, under 45% of them singletons. The specimen was blood. These receptors were taken from an older woman in good health.

The V and J genes are TRBV14 and TRBJ2-7, with unresolved D. Per the germline V gene, CDR1 is SGHDN and CDR2 is FVKESK. V shed 6 bases and J shed 7 bases, with 19 bases lying between them. The CDR3 has 14 amino acids. The CDR3 region is CASSPIPDRREQYF. In DNA, the CDR3 is TGTGCCAGCAGTCCGATACCCGATAGGCGAGAGCAGTACTTC.

Note on this clonotype: At one end, the junction sequence differs from germline, possibly due to a read error. The rearrangement uses TRBV28 and TRBJ2-7; 12 bases agree with TRBD1. In germline, CDR1 is MDHEN, CDR2 SYDVKM. The CDR3 is 15 amino acids. CDR3 DNA: TGTACCAGCAGACGGGACAGGGGGCCCTCCTACGAGCAGTACTTC. This encodes CTSRRDRGPSYEQYF.

This clonotype was counted a few times. The CDR3: CASRLHYEQYF. In DNA, the CDR3 is TGTGCCAGCAGACTTCACTACGAGCAGTACTTC. The rearrangement links TRBV28 to TRBJ2-5; no clear D gene. The J call may be in error: the DNA end matches TRBJ2-7 better. The germline V gene encodes CDR1 MDHEN and CDR2 SYDVKM. The CDR3 consists of 11 residues.

The genes are TRBV13 and TRBJ2-1, with 9 bases fitting TRBD2. Germline V gene lookup returns CDR1 PRHDT and CDR2 FYEKMQ (reference sequence). The CDR3 length is 18 residues. Trimming removed 5 bases from V and 2 bases from J; junction bases left unmatched: 13. The chain's CDR3 is CASSPPAGGTVAYNEQFF. CDR3 in DNA: TGTGCCAGCAGCCCACCCGCGGGAGGGACCGTAGCCTACAATGAGCAGTTCTTC.

The V call is TRBV21-1, the J call TRBJ1-1; TRBD1, as called in the table, went unchecked against the DNA. TRBV21-1 is shown as a pseudogene. This CDR3 has 16 residues. CDR3 sequence: CASSTKPGGSNTEAFF. The CDR3, as DNA: TGTGCCAGCAGCACTAAACCAGGGGGGTCGAACACTGAAGCTTTCTTT.

The chain combines TRBV19 with TRBJ2-5; D remains unclear. Germline loops: CDR1 LNHDA, CDR2 SQIVND (reference sequence). The V gene lost 10 bases and the J gene lost 1 base, with 13 bases spanning the gap. This CDR3 contains 13 residues. The CDR3 nucleotides are TGTGCCACCGCACTAAATCCCCAAGAGACCCAGTACTTC. It encodes CATALNPQETQYF.

The rearrangement joins TRBV27 to TRBJ1-1; possible D gene TRBD1, 5 bases. The V and J ends lost 3 bases and 5 bases respectively, with 10 bases between them. CDR1 is MNHEY and CDR2 is SMNVEV in the germline V gene (reference sequence). This CDR3 contains 13 residues. This chain's CDR3 is CASSFTGQTEAFF. The CDR3 nucleotides are TGTGCCAGCAGTTTTACGGGGCAGACTGAAGCTTTCTTT.

The V call is TRBV10-2, the J call TRBJ1-2; TRBD1 is a possible D gene (5 bases). V lost 2 bases, J lost 3 bases, and 7 bases lay in between. This CDR3 is built from 13 residues. In germline, CDR1 is WSHSY, CDR2 SAAADI. Here the CDR3 DNA reads TGCGCCAGCAGTGAGGTCAGGGACTATGGCTACACCTTC. Protein: CASSEVRDYGYTF.

This chain connects TRBV29-1 to TRBJ2-1; a weak D match, TRBD1 (7 bases). Near its end, the DNA agrees better with TRBJ2-7, so the J call may be wrong. From germline, CDR1 is SQVTM and CDR2 ANQGSEA. CDR3 length: 18 residues. The CDR3: CSVGGGQEGQGVYNEQYF. Written as DNA, the CDR3 is TGCAGCGTTGGGGGTGGACAGGAGGGTCAAGGCGTCTACAATGAGCAGTACTTC.

The chain couples TRBV30 to TRBJ1-2; D call uncertain. CDR3 length: 11 residues. The V end lost 4 bases, the J end lost 10 bases, and 13 bases lay between the germline ends. Germline V gives CDR1 GTSNPN, CDR2 SVGIG (reference sequence). CDR3 bases: TGTGCCTGGACCCTAGGACGGACCTACACCTTC. This codes for CAWTLGRTYTF.

The J gene is TRBJ2-1, the V gene TRBV20-1; 7 nucleotides agree with TRBD1. The CDR3 loop spans 15 amino acids. CDR1 is DFQATT, CDR2 SNEGSKA, per germline (reference sequence). After removal of 0 bases from V and 4 bases from J, the junction contained 6 bases not matched to a gene. This CDR3 is CSAREDRVGYNEQFF. The CDR3, as DNA: TGCAGTGCTAGAGAAGACAGGGTCGGTTACAATGAGCAGTTCTTC.

This clonotype was observed a handful of times. The gene calls are TRBV4-1 and TRBJ2-3; 9 nucleotides line up with TRBD2. The J segment lost 3 bases and the V segment lost 3 bases, leaving 7 bases of the junction unmatched. CDR1 is MGHRA, CDR2 YSYEKL, per germline. The length of the CDR3 is 16 residues. CDR3 sequence (DNA): TGCGCCAGCAGCCAGGCCGGGACTAGCTCAACAGATACGCAGTATTTT. This sequence encodes CASSQAGTSSTDTQYF.

This chain links TRBV28 with TRBJ2-4, with D possibly matching TRBD2 (6 bases). The closer fit of TRBJ2-5 to the DNA end suggests the J call may be wrong. CDR1 and CDR2 (germline): MDHEN, SYDVKM. The length of the CDR3 is 15 residues. This chain's CDR3 is CASSFFRREQETQYF. The CDR3 DNA follows: TGTGCCAGCAGTTTCTTCCGGCGGGAACAAGAGACCCAGTACTTC.

In its sample, this clonotype was seen a few times. The chain carries TRBV14 and TRBJ2-5; no definite D call. The CDR3 runs to 15 residues. CDR1 and CDR2 from the germline V gene are SGHDN and FVKESK. V lost 2 bases to trimming and J lost 1 base, with 11 bases between them. CDR3 region: CASSQFDLSQETQYF. CDR3 coding DNA: TGTGCCAGCAGCCAATTTGACCTGAGCCAAGAGACCCAGTACTTC.

The chain joins TRBV29-1 to TRBJ2-1; 7 nucleotides match TRBD1. Looked up from germline, CDR1 is SQVTM and CDR2 is ANQGSEA. The CDR3 runs 11 residues. V lost 4 bases to trimming and J lost 10 bases; unmatched junction nucleotides: 4. The CDR3 reads CSVADRAEQFF. In DNA form, the CDR3 reads TGCAGCGTTGCTGACAGGGCAGAGCAGTTCTTC.

The V call is TRBV20-1, the J call TRBJ2-2; a possible D gene is TRBD1 (6 bases). V was shortened by 4 bases and J by 5 bases, with 17 bases between the two germline ends. CDR1 is DFQATT and CDR2 is SNEGSKA in the germline V gene (reference sequence). The CDR3 contains 15 residues. CDR3 in DNA: TGCAGTGCTACCCAGACAGGAACACGAACCGGGGAGCTGTTTTTT. Protein: CSATQTGTRTGELFF.

The J gene is TRBJ2-7, the V gene TRBV10-3; 7 bases map to TRBD1. The end of the DNA is better explained by TRBJ2-5, so the J call may be wrong. Germline V gives CDR1 ENHRY, CDR2 SYGVKD. CDR3 length equals 14 residues. The DNA for the CDR3 is TGTGCCATCAGTGAGGCAGCACAGGGGGAGACCCAGTACTTC. Translation gives CAISEAAQGETQYF.

This clonotype came up a few times. This chain uses TRBV21-1 with TRBJ2-5; the D call TRBD2 from the table was never checked on the DNA. TRBV21-1 is termed a pseudogene. This CDR3 has 16 amino acids. CDR3 amino acids: CASSEQTSGRQETQYF. The CDR3 bases are TGTGCCAGCAGCGAACAGACTAGCGGGAGGCAAGAGACCCAGTACTTC.

This clonotype was counted many times. The chain couples TRBV29-1 to TRBJ2-3, with D hard to call. The CDR3 covers 14 residues. Germline V gene data show CDR1 as SQVTM and CDR2 as ANQGSEA. CDR3 amino acids: CTSSPGATADTQYF. In nucleotides, the CDR3 is TGCACCTCCTCTCCAGGAGCTACGGCAGATACGCAGTATTTT.

This chain joins TRBV3-1 and TRBJ2-1, with 12 bases lining up with TRBD2. CDR1 and CDR2 from the germline V gene are LGHDT and YNNKEL (reference sequence). This CDR3 region has 23 residues. V lost 0 bases to trimming and J lost 1 base; unmatched junction nucleotides: 19. The CDR3 spells CASSQDAVRLAGGKQGSYNEQFF. CDR3 DNA: TGTGCCAGCAGCCAAGATGCGGTGCGTCTAGCGGGAGGGAAACAAGGTTCCTACAATGAGCAGTTCTTC.

This clonotype was recorded only once. This chain connects TRBV2 to TRBJ1-6; D might be TRBD1 (5 bases). With 5 bases removed from V and 9 bases from J, the gap between germline ends came to 17 bases. From germline, CDR1 is SNHLY and CDR2 FYNNEI. The CDR3 consists of 15 residues. CDR3 sequence (DNA): TGTGCCAGCAGTCAGGGCAGTCTCCTTGGTTCACCCCTCCACTTT. It yields the protein CASSQGSLLGSPLHF.

The chain recombines TRBV20-1 with TRBJ2-1, with 8 bases matching TRBD2. Germline trimming cut 6 bases from V and 12 bases from J; bases unmatched to any gene: 19. The CDR3 loop spans 15 amino acids. Germline V gives CDR1 DFQATT, CDR2 SNEGSKA (reference sequence). The chain's CDR3 is CSAAPSTSAARGQFF. CDR3 sequence (DNA): TGCAGTGCCGCCCCATCGACTAGCGCCGCGAGGGGGCAGTTCTTC.

V usage is TRBV2 and J usage is TRBJ2-3; D call uncertain. CDR1 is SNHLY, CDR2 FYNNEI, per germline. The CDR3 has 12 amino acids. With 7 bases removed from V and 0 bases from J, the gap between germline ends came to 5 bases. CDR3 residues: CASIPSTDTQYF. For the CDR3, the DNA is TGTGCCAGCATTCCGAGCACAGATACGCAGTATTTT.

The V and J genes are TRBV28 and TRBJ2-6, with TRBD1 identical over 8 bases. This CDR3 has 16 amino acids. J lost 2 bases, V lost 7 bases, and 7 bases had no gene match. From germline, CDR1 is MDHEN and CDR2 SYDVKM. The CDR3 loop reads CASKTGEDAGANVLTF. DNA for the CDR3: TGTGCCAGCAAGACAGGGGAGGACGCTGGGGCCAACGTCCTGACTTTC. The whole variable domain, remainder taken from reference TRBV28 and TRBJ2-6, is DVKVTQSSRYLVKRTGEKVFLECVQDMDHENMFWYRQDPGLGLRLIYFSYDVKMKEKGDIPEGYSVSREKKERFSLILESASTNQTSMYLCASKTGEDAGANVLTFGAGSRLTVL.

Only a few counts were recorded for this clonotype. The chain couples TRBV20-1 to TRBJ2-5, with 9 bases aligning to TRBD1. V was clipped by 2 bases and J by 2 bases; unmatched bases: 9. Germline values: CDR1 DFQATT, CDR2 SNEGSKA (reference sequence). The CDR3 has 16 amino acids. CDR3: CSARTGTGIGQETQYF. The DNA of the CDR3 is TGCAGTGCTAGAACCGGGACAGGGATAGGACAAGAGACCCAGTACTTC.